The 13 T cell receptor beta chains below come from one sample, sequenced in a study of cytomegalovirus exposure and HLA in healthy donors. Researchers ran the PCR with 60 Vbeta and 13 Jbeta primers. Assay: immunoSEQ multiplex PCR; the TCRdb copy retains only in-frame clones and omits some. The profile shows roughly 70,000 clones, 65% to 85% of them singletons. Specimen: PBMCs. The receptor source for this set is a man aged 70 or older in good health and CMV-seronegative.

This clone was counted a single time. J is TRBJ2-1 and V is TRBV5-1; TRBD2 matches at 11 bases. V trimming: 4 bases; J trimming: 6 bases; junction bases outside the gene matches: 9. This CDR3 has 16 residues. Germline CDR1 reads SGHRS; CDR2 reads YFSETQ. The chain's CDR3 is CASSPIAGGPINEQFF. CDR3 in DNA: TGCGCCAGCAGCCCCATAGCGGGGGGGCCTATCAATGAGCAGTTCTTC.

CDR3 DNA: TGTGCCAGCTCACCACAGCGGGAGTTCAATGAGCAGTTCTTC. It yields the protein CASSPQREFNEQFF. The chain recombines TRBV18 with TRBJ2-1; 8 positions match TRBD2. J lost 6 bases, V lost 1 base, and 2 bases had no gene match. The CDR3 is 14 residues long. Germline V CDR1 and CDR2: KGHSH, LQKENI. Filled out from reference TRBV18 and TRBJ2-1, the complete variable domain reads NAGVMQNPRHLVRRRGQEARLRCSPMKGHSHVYWYRQLPEEGLKFMVYLQKENIIDESGMPKERFSAEFPKEGPSILRIQQVVRGDSAAYFCASSPQREFNEQFFGPGTRLTVL.

The chain recombines TRBV19 with TRBJ1-5; 8 bases map to TRBD1. Germline V gene sequence: CDR1 LNHDA, CDR2 SQIVND (reference sequence). Trimming took 1 base from V and 5 from J; bases not matched to a gene: 7. The CDR3 covers 16 residues. CDR3 bases: TGTGCCAGTAGTATAGCCGGACTCAGGGGGCATCAGCCCCAGCATTTT. This translates into CASSIAGLRGHQPQHF.

The V gene is TRBV5-6, the J gene TRBJ2-7; 9 bases agree with TRBD1. V lost 3 bases, J lost 2 bases, and 6 bases stayed unmatched. Germline-derived CDR1 and CDR2 are SGHDT and YYEEEE. There are 15 residues in the CDR3. CDR3 in amino acids: CASSSKGQGAYEQYF. In DNA, the CDR3 is TGTGCCAGCAGCTCAAAGGGACAGGGAGCCTACGAGCAGTACTTC.

The chain links TRBV11-2 to TRBJ2-1; 7 nucleotides align to TRBD1. The J segment lost 6 bases and the V segment lost 4 bases, leaving 15 bases of the junction unmatched. Germline V gives CDR1 SGHAT, CDR2 FQNNGV. The CDR3 length is 17 residues. This chain's CDR3 is CASSSSRRGGASNEQFF. The CDR3 nucleotides read TGTGCCAGCAGCTCCTCGCGTAGAGGGGGCGCGTCCAATGAGCAGTTCTTC.

This clone was counted a few times. The chain joins TRBV10-3 to TRBJ2-5; 10 nucleotides line up with TRBD1. V dropped 6 bases and J dropped 3; count of bases not matched to a gene: 7. Germline V gene sequence: CDR1 ENHRY, CDR2 SYGVKD. This CDR3 spans 15 amino acids. CDR3 region: CAISPGQGQEETQYF. CDR3 in DNA: TGTGCCATCAGCCCGGGACAGGGGCAGGAAGAGACCCAGTACTTC.

The J gene is TRBJ2-2, the V gene TRBV28, with TRBD2 matching 7 bases. With 8 bases clipped from V and 4 bases from J, the junction kept 4 bases outside the gene matches. Germline V gene sequence: CDR1 MDHEN, CDR2 SYDVKM. There are 13 residues in the CDR3. Written as DNA, the CDR3 is TGTGCCAGCGGATCGGGGGGCACCGGGGAGCTGTTTTTT. Its translation is CASGSGGTGELFF.

This chain joins TRBV7-6 and TRBJ1-1; TRBD1 agrees at 8 bases. CDR1 is SGHVS, CDR2 FNYEAQ, per germline. The length of the CDR3 is 15 residues. Unmatched junction bases numbered 8, after V lost 5 bases and J lost 3 bases. CDR3 region: CASSPPTGAHTEAFF. In DNA, the CDR3 is TGTGCCAGCAGCCCACCGACAGGGGCCCACACTGAAGCTTTCTTT.

This chain links TRBV27 with TRBJ1-4, with 9 bases fitting TRBD1. There are 15 residues in the CDR3. The ends lost 10 bases at V and 5 bases at J; junction bases unmatched: 11. The V gene's germline CDR1 is MNHEY and CDR2 SMNVEV (reference sequence). This chain's CDR3 is CATRATGTGNEKLFF. The CDR3 bases are TGTGCCACCCGGGCGACCGGGACAGGGAATGAAAAACTGTTTTTT.

In its sample, this clone was seen once. V and J are TRBV23-1 and TRBJ1-3; 7 positions agree with TRBD1. TRBV23-1 is an open reading frame whose function is uncertain. CDR3 length: 18 residues. J was trimmed by 7 bases and V by 4 bases; bases with no gene match: 19. This CDR3 reads CASSPQFPGGGLVNTIYF. The CDR3 region has the DNA TGCGCCAGCAGTCCCCAGTTCCCCGGAGGGGGCTTAGTTAACACCATATATTTT.

The chain combines TRBV5-6 with TRBJ2-7, with TRBD1 identical over 7 bases. The CDR3 length is 15 residues. The junction had 4 bases not matched to a gene; V was cut back by 0 bases and J by 1 base. Germline CDR1 reads SGHDT; CDR2 reads YYEEEE. CDR3 nucleotides: TGTGCCAGCAGCTTGGATGCAGGGGGTTCCTACGAGCAGTACTTC. It specifies CASSLDAGGSYEQYF.

This chain links TRBV7-9 with TRBJ2-5; TRBD1 agrees at 7 bases. Matching the DNA end better, TRBJ2-7 makes the J call doubtful. CDR1 and CDR2 (germline): SEHNR, FQNEAQ (reference sequence). The CDR3 is made up of 14 amino acids. The DNA of the CDR3 is TGTGCCAGCAGCTGGCAGACAGGGTTCGACGAGCAGTACTTC. Encoded protein: CASSWQTGFDEQYF.

The gene calls are TRBV21-1 and TRBJ1-1. TRBV21-1 is assigned pseudogene status. The CDR3 contains 11 residues. The CDR3 loop reads CASSTGTEAFF. The CDR3 coding sequence is TGTGCCAGCAGCACCGGGACTGAAGCTTTCTTT.